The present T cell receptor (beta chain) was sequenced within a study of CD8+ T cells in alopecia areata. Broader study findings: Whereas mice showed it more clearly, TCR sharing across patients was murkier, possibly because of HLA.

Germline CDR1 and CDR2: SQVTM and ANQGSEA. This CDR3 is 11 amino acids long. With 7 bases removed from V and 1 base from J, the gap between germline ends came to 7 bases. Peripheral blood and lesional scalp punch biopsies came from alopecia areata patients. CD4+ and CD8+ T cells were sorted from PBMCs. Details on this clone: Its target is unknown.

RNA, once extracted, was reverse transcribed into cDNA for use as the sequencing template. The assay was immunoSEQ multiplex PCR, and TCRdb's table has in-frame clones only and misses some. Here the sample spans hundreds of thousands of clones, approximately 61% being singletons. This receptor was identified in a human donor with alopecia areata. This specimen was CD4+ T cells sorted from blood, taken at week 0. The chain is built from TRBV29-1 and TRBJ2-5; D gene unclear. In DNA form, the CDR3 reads TGCAGCGCGAGGACCCAAGAGACCCAGTACTTC. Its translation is CSARTQETQYF.